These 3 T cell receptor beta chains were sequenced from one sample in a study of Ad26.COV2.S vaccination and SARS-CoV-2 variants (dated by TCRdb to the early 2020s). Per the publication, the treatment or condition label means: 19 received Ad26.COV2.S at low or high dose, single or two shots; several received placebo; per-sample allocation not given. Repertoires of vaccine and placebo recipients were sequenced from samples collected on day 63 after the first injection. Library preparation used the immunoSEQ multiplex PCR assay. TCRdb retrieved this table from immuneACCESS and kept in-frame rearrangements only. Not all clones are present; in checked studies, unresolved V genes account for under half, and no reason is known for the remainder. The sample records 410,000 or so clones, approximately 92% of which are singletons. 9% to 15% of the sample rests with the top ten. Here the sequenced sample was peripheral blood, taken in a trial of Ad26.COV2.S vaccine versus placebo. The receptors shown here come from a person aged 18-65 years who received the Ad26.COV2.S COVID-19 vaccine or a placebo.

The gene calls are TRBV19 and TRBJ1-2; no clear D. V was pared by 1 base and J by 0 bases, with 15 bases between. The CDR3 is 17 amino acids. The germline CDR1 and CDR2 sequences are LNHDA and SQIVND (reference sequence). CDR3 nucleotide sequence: TGTGCCAGTAGTATAGCCCTCTCTGCGGTAACTAACTATGGCTACACCTTC. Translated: CASSIALSAVTNYGYTF.

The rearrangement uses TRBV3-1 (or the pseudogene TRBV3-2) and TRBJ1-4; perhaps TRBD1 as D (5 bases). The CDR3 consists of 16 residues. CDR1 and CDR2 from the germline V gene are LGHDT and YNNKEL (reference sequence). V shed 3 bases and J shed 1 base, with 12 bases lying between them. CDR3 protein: CASSQTWGGTNEKLFF. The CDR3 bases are TGTGCCAGCAGCCAGACGTGGGGCGGAACTAATGAAAAACTGTTTTTT.

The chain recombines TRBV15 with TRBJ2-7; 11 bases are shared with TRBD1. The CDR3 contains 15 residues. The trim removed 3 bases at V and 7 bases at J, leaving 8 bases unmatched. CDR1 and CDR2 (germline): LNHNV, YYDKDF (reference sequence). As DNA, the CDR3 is TGTGCCACCAGCAGGCCGGGACAGGGGGTTTGGGAGCAGTACTTC. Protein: CATSRPGQGVWEQYF.